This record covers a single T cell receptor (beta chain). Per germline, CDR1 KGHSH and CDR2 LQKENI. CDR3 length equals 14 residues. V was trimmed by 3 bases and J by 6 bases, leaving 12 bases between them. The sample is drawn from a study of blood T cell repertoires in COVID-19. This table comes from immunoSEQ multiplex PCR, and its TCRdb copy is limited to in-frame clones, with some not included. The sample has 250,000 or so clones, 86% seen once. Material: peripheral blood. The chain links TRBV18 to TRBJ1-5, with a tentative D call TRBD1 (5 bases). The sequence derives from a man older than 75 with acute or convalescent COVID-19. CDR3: CASSPRQGSQPQHF. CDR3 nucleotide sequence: TGTGCCAGCTCACCGAGGCAGGGATCTCAGCCCCAGCATTTT.